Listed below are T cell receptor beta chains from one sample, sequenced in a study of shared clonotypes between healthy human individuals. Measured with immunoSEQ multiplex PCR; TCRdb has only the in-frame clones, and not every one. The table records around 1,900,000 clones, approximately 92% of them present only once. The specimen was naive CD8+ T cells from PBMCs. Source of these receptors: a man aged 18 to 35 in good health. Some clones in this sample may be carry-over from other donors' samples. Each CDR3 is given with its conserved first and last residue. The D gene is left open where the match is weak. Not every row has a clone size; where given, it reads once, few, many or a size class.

CASSFPLGGEGYTF,TGTGCCAGCAGCTTCCCCTTGGGCGGGGAAGGCTACACCTTC,-,TRBJ1-2,-,TRBV7-8
CASSETGSAKNIQYF,TGTGCCAGCAGTGAGACGGGATCGGCCAAAAACATTCAGTACTTC,-,TRBJ2-4,-,TRBV2
CASSMEGVGPEQYF,TGTGCCAGTAGTATGGAAGGCGTCGGCCCAGAGCAGTACTTC,-,TRBJ2-7,-,TRBV19
CASSPALSTDTQYF,TGTGCCAGCTCACCGGCACTGAGCACAGATACGCAGTATTTT,-,TRBJ2-3,once,TRBV18
CASSSASGSIGELFF,TGTGCCAGCAGCTCGGCTAGCGGGAGTATCGGGGAGCTGTTTTTT,TRBD2,TRBJ2-2,-,TRBV5-5
CASSLARTSGSNEQFF,TGCGCCAGCAGCTTGGCTCGGACTAGCGGGAGCAATGAGCAGTTCTTC,TRBD2,TRBJ2-1,-,TRBV5-1
CASTYSPGEQEFF,TGTGCCAGTACTTATAGCCCGGGAGAGCAGGAGTTCTTC,-,TRBJ2-1,-,TRBV19
CASSPGDRGATEAFF,TGCGCCAGCAGCCCAGGGGACAGGGGGGCCACTGAAGCTTTCTTT,TRBD1,TRBJ1-1,few,TRBV5-1
CASSFWAGGSYEQYF,TGCGCCAGCAGCTTTTGGGCGGGAGGCTCCTACGAGCAGTACTTC,TRBD2,TRBJ2-7,-,TRBV5-1
CASSATSGSYNEQFF,TGCGCCAGCAGTGCTACTAGCGGGAGCTACAATGAGCAGTTCTTC,TRBD2,TRBJ2-1,-,TRBV5-1
CASPDMYNEQFF,TGTGCCAGCCCGGACATGTACAATGAGCAGTTCTTC,-,TRBJ2-1,-,TRBV2
CASSWRQTWAEKLFF,TGTGCCAGCAGTTGGCGACAGACTTGGGCTGAAAAACTGTTTTTT,-,TRBJ1-4,few,TRBV28
CASSLSSSTSGGPQETQYF,TGTGCCAGCAGTTTAAGCTCGTCGACTAGCGGGGGACCACAAGAGACCCAGTACTTC,TRBD2,TRBJ2-5,-,TRBV27
CASSPSGSSYNEQFF,TGTGCCAGCAGCCCTAGCGGAAGCTCCTACAATGAGCAGTTCTTC,TRBD2,TRBJ2-1,-,TRBV7-9
CASSLLLKGYTRETQYF,TGCGCCAGCAGCTTGCTACTAAAGGGGTATACAAGAGAGACCCAGTACTTC,-,TRBJ2-5,-,TRBV5-1
CASSNGLAGEGMFETQYF,TGTGCCAGCAGTAACGGACTAGCGGGAGAGGGTATGTTTGAGACCCAGTACTTC,TRBD2,TRBJ2-5,-,TRBV28
CASSQRGLDGYTF,TGTGCCAGCAGTCAACGGGGCCTCGATGGCTACACCTTC,-,TRBJ1-2,-,TRBV6-5
CSVELGLANTGELFF,TGCAGCGTTGAACTGGGACTAGCAAACACCGGGGAGCTGTTTTTT,TRBD2,TRBJ2-2,-,TRBV29-1
CASSETGGSYEQYF,TGTGCCAGCAGCGAGACAGGGGGATCCTACGAGCAGTACTTC,TRBD1,TRBJ2-7,few,TRBV7-2
CASSVEGPLTDTQYF,TGTGCCAGCAGCGTAGAGGGACCCCTTACAGATACGCAGTATTTT,-,TRBJ2-3,-,TRBV9
CASSGQARAAFF,TGTGCCAGCAGTGGACAGGCTCGAGCTGCTTTCTTT,-,TRBJ1-1,-,TRBV6-1
CASSQPDRQPYNEQFF,TGTGCCAGCTCACAACCGGACAGACAGCCCTACAATGAGCAGTTCTTC,-,TRBJ2-1,once,TRBV18
CASSLLSGLSSYEQYF,TGTGCCAGCAGCTTACTTTCGGGACTTAGCTCCTACGAGCAGTACTTC,-,TRBJ2-7,-,TRBV7-8
CASSGRGSGANVLTF,TGTGCCAGCAGCGGAAGGGGGTCTGGGGCCAACGTCCTGACTTTC,-,TRBJ2-6,-,TRBV7-9
CASSSANRGLGTDTQYF,TGTGCCAGCAGCTCAGCCAACAGGGGGCTAGGCACAGATACGCAGTATTTT,TRBD1,TRBJ2-3,-,TRBV7-9
CASSPNSGNTIYF,TGTGCCAGCAGCCCTAACTCTGGAAACACCATATATTTT,-,TRBJ1-3,-,TRBV9
CSVVGLAENTGELFF,TGCAGCGTTGTGGGGCTAGCGGAAAACACCGGGGAGCTGTTTTTT,TRBD2,TRBJ2-2,-,TRBV29-1
CAWSGISSYEQYF,TGTGCCTGGAGTGGAATAAGCTCCTACGAGCAGTACTTC,-,TRBJ2-7,-,TRBV30
CASRDLSSYNEQFF,TGTGCCAGCCGCGACTTAAGCTCCTACAATGAGCAGTTCTTC,-,TRBJ2-1,-,TRBV27
CASSSDSRTYEQYF,TGTGCCAGCAGCTCAGACAGCCGGACCTACGAGCAGTACTTC,-,TRBJ2-7,-,TRBV5-5
CAWSYPRPTVKGDTQYF,TGTGCCTGGAGTTACCCACGACCAACAGTCAAAGGGGATACGCAGTATTTT,-,TRBJ2-3,-,TRBV30
CASSASQGPRTEAFF,TGTGCCAGCAGCGCCTCCCAGGGCCCGAGGACTGAAGCTTTCTTT,-,TRBJ1-1,-,TRBV9
CASSLLGGQPQHF,TGTGCCAGCAGTTTACTCGGGGGGCAGCCCCAGCATTTT,-,TRBJ1-5,few,TRBV28
CASSLDPESTEAFF,TGTGCCAGCAGCTTAGACCCAGAGAGTACTGAAGCTTTCTTT,-,TRBJ1-1,-,TRBV7-6
CASSWDREDTIYF,TGTGCCAGCAGTTGGGACAGGGAAGACACCATATATTTT,TRBD1,TRBJ1-3,once,TRBV28
CASSYSPDEKLFF,TGTGCCAGCAGTTACTCACCGGACGAAAAACTGTTTTTT,-,TRBJ1-4,-,TRBV6-6
CASSSGVSPEKLFF,TGTGCCAGCAGCTCAGGGGTGTCCCCTGAAAAACTGTTTTTT,-,TRBJ1-4,-,TRBV7-9
CASSPEGGRYMNAFF,TGTGCCAGCTCACCAGAAGGGGGGCGATATATGAACGCTTTCTTT,-,TRBJ1-1,-,TRBV18
CASDRGGSIGATYEQYF,TGTGCCAGCGACAGGGGCGGGAGTATCGGGGCCACCTACGAGCAGTACTTC,-,TRBJ2-7,-,TRBV5-8
CASSQVGSGNEQFF,TGCGCCAGCAGCCAAGTTGGTAGCGGCAATGAGCAGTTCTTC,-,TRBJ2-1,-,TRBV4-1
CASSLAPSGRETYEQYF,TGCGCCAGCAGCTTGGCGCCTAGCGGGAGGGAAACCTACGAGCAGTACTTC,TRBD2,TRBJ2-7,-,TRBV5-1
CASSARAYEQYF,TGTGCCAGCAGTGCCAGGGCCTACGAGCAGTACTTC,-,TRBJ2-7,-,TRBV25-1
CASRRTGEQYF,TGTGCCAGCAGACGCACGGGCGAGCAGTACTTC,-,TRBJ2-7,-,TRBV28
CASSFGPTGELFF,TGTGCCAGCAGCTTCGGGCCCACCGGGGAGCTGTTTTTT,-,TRBJ2-2,-,TRBV11-2
CASSSTGVADTQYF,TGTGCCAGCTCATCAACAGGGGTTGCAGATACGCAGTATTTT,TRBD1,TRBJ2-3,-,TRBV18
CASSAPGGPGELFF,TGTGCCAGCAGCGCCCCAGGGGGCCCCGGGGAGCTGTTTTTT,TRBD1,TRBJ2-2,-,TRBV9
CASSQWTANTEAFF,TGTGCCAGCAGCCAATGGACAGCGAACACTGAAGCTTTCTTT,-,TRBJ1-1,-,TRBV7-2
CASSLVGFKNTEAFF,TGTGCCAGCAGCTTGGTTGGTTTTAAGAACACTGAAGCTTTCTTT,-,TRBJ1-1,-,TRBV5-6
CASSPGTRNIQYF,TGTGCCAGCAGTCCCGGGACCAGAAACATTCAGTACTTC,-,TRBJ2-4,-,TRBV27
CASSLRAPYEQYF,TGTGCCAGTAGTCTCAGGGCCCCCTACGAGCAGTACTTC,-,TRBJ2-7,-,TRBV19
CASSRRGDGYNEQFF,TGTGCCAGCAGCCGAAGGGGGGACGGCTACAATGAGCAGTTCTTC,-,TRBJ2-1,-,TRBV2
CAIRTLNPSNYGYTF,TGTGCCATCCGGACGCTAAACCCCTCTAACTATGGCTACACCTTC,-,TRBJ1-2,-,TRBV7-9
CASSPNIDEQFF,TGCGCCAGCAGCCCCAACATCGATGAGCAGTTCTTC,-,TRBJ2-1,-,TRBV5-1
CASSVGWGSYEQYF,TGTGCCAGCAGCGTAGGATGGGGATCCTACGAGCAGTACTTC,-,TRBJ2-7,-,TRBV9
CASSPGLAGTRAQYF,TGTGCCAGCAGCCCGGGACTAGCGGGGACGCGGGCGCAGTATTTT,TRBD2,TRBJ2-3,-,TRBV4-2
CASSPERASYNEQFF,TGTGCCAGCAGCCCTGAGCGGGCCTCGTACAATGAGCAGTTCTTC,-,TRBJ2-1,-,TRBV7-8
CASSQPWTGRNPSLATQYF,TGCGCCAGCAGCCAACCCTGGACAGGGCGGAATCCCTCTCTCGCGACCCAGTACTTC,TRBD1,TRBJ2-5,once,TRBV4-3
CASSQGWGETQYF,TGCGCCAGCAGCCAAGGGTGGGGAGAGACCCAGTACTTC,-,TRBJ2-5,-,TRBV4-1
CASIGEGGTEAFF,TGTGCCAGCATTGGGGAAGGGGGCACTGAAGCTTTCTTT,-,TRBJ1-1,few,TRBV2
CAISETRDNQPQHF,TGTGCCATCAGTGAAACTAGGGACAATCAGCCCCAGCATTTT,-,TRBJ1-5,-,TRBV10-3